This TCR beta chain was observed in a study of blood T cell repertoires in COVID-19. Two negative PCRs, clearance, or symptom resolution had been documented for recovered Cohort 3 donors. The method was immunoSEQ multiplex PCR; TCRdb's version includes in-frame clones alone and lacks a portion of them. The table records about 280,000 clones, around 84% of them present only once. Germline CDR1 is LNHDA and CDR2 is SQIVND (reference sequence). This CDR3 contains 11 residues. V lost 11 bases to trimming and J lost 5 bases, with 12 bases between them. Sequencing used PBMCs or T cells enriched from blood (not recorded which). This chain uses TRBV19 with TRBJ1-2; TRBD1 might be the D (5 bases). The clonotype comes from a woman in her 50s who had recovered from COVID-19. Here the CDR3 DNA reads TGTGCCTCGGCGGACAAATATGGCTACACCTTC. It yields the protein CASADKYGYTF. Full variable domain (missing parts from reference TRBV19 and TRBJ1-2): DGGITQSPKYLFRKEGQNVTLSCEQNLNHDAMYWYRQDPGQGLRLIYYSQIVNDFQKGDIAEGYSVSREKKESFPLTVTSAQKNPTAFYLCASADKYGYTFGSGTRLTVV.